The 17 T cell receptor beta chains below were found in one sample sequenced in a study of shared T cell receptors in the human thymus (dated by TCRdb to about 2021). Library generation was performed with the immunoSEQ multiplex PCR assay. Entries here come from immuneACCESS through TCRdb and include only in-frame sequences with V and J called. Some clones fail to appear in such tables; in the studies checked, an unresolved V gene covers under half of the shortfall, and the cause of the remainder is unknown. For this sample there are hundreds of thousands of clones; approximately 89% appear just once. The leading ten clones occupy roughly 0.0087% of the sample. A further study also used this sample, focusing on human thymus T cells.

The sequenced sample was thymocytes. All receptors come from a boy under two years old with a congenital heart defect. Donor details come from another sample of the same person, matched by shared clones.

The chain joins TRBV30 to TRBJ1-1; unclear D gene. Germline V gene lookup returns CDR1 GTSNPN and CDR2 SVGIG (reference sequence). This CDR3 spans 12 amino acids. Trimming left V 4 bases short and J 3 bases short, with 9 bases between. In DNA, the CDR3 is TGTGCCTGGACCCACATCGACACTGAAGCTTTCTTT. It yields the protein CAWTHIDTEAFF.

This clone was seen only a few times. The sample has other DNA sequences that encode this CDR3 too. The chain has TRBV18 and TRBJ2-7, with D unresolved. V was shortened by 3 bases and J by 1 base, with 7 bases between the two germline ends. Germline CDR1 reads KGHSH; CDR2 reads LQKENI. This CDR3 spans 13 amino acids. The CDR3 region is CASSPRSSYEQYF. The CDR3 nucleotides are TGTGCCAGCTCACCTCGTTCTTCCTACGAGCAGTACTTC.

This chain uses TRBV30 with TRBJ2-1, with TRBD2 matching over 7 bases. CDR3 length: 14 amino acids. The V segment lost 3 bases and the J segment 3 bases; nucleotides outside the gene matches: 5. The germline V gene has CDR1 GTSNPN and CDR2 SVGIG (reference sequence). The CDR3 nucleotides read TGTGCCTGGAGAACGGGCGGGAGCTACAATGAGCAGTTCTTC. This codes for CAWRTGGSYNEQFF.

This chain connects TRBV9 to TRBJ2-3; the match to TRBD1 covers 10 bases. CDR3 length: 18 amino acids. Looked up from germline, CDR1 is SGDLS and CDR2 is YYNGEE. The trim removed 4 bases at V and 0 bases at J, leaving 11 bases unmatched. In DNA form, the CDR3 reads TGTGCCAGCAGCTCCGGGACAGGGGAGTTCCTTAGCACAGATACGCAGTATTTT. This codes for CASSSGTGEFLSTDTQYF.

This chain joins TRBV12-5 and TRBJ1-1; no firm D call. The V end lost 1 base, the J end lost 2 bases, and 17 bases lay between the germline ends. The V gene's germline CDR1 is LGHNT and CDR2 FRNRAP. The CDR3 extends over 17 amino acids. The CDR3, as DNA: TGTGCTAGTGGTTTGGCACCGAGCAAGCGGGGAAACACTGAAGCTTTCTTT. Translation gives CASGLAPSKRGNTEAFF. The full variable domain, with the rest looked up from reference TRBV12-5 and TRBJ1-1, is DARVTQTPRHKVTEMGQEVTMRCQPILGHNTVFWYRQTMMQGLELLAYFRNRAPLDDSGMPKDRFSAEMPDATLATLKIQPSEPRDSAVYFCASGLAPSKRGNTEAFFGQGTRLTVV.

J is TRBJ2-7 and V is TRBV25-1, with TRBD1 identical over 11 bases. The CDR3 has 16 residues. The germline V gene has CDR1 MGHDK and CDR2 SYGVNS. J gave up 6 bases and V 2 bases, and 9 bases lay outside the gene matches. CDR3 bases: TGTGCCAGCAGTGAAGAAGAGGGGACAGGGGGGTCCGAGCAGTACTTC. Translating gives CASSEEEGTGGSEQYF.

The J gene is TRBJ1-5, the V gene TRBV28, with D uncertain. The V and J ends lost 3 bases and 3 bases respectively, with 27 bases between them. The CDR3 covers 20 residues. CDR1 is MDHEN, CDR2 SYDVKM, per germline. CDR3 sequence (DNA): TGTGCCAGCAGTTTCTCCGGGAGGGATAACGGGTATCATCCCAATCAGCCCCAGCATTTT. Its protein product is CASSFSGRDNGYHPNQPQHF.

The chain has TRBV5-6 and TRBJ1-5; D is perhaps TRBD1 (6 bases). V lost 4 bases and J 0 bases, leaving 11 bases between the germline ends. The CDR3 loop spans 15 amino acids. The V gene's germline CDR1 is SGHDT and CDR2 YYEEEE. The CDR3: CASSGQRHSNQPQHF. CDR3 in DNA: TGTGCCAGCAGCGGACAGAGACATAGCAATCAGCCCCAGCATTTT.

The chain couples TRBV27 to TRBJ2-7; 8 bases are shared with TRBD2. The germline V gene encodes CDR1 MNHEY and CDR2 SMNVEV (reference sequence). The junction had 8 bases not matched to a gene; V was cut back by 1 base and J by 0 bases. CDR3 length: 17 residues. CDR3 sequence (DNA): TGTGCCAGCAGTTTATTCTCTCCGACTAGCGACTCCTACGAGCAGTACTTC. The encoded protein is CASSLFSPTSDSYEQYF.

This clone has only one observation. CDR3 nucleotide sequence: TGTGCCAGTAAAGACAGGGGAACTGGAAACACCATATATTTT. Encoded protein: CASKDRGTGNTIYF. The gene calls are TRBV19 and TRBJ1-3, with 8 bases that match TRBD1. V was clipped by 7 bases and J by 2 bases; unmatched bases: 4. The CDR3 length is 14 residues. The V gene's germline CDR1 is LNHDA and CDR2 SQIVND (reference sequence). Full variable domain (missing parts from reference TRBV19 and TRBJ1-3): DGGITQSPKYLFRKEGQNVTLSCEQNLNHDAMYWYRQDPGQGLRLIYYSQIVNDFQKGDIAEGYSVSREKKESFPLTVTSAQKNPTAFYLCASKDRGTGNTIYFGEGSWLTVV.

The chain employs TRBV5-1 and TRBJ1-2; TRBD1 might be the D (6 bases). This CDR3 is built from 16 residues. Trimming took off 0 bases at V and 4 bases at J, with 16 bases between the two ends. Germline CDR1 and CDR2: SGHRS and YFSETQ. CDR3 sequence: CASSLGSEGGAYGYTF. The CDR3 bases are TGCGCCAGCAGCTTGGGTTCTGAGGGGGGGGCCTATGGCTACACCTTC.

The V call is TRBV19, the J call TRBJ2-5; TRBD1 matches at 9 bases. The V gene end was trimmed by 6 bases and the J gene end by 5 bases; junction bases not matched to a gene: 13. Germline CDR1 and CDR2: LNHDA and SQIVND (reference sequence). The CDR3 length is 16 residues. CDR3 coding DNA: TGTGCCAGTAGCCATCCCCCCAGGACAGGGGACGAGACCCAGTACTTC. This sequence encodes CASSHPPRTGDETQYF.

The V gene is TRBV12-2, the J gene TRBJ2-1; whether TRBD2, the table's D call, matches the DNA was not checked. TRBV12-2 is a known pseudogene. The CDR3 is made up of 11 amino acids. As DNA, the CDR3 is TGTGCAAGTCGCTCCTCGGGAGAGCAGTTCTTC. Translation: CASRSSGEQFF.

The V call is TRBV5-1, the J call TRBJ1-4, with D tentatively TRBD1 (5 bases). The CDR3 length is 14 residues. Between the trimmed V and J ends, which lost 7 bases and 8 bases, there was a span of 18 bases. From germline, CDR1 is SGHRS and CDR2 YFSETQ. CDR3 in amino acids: CASQTGGANEKLFF. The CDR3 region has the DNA TGCGCCAGCCAAACTGGAGGGGCAAACGAAAAACTGTTTTTT.

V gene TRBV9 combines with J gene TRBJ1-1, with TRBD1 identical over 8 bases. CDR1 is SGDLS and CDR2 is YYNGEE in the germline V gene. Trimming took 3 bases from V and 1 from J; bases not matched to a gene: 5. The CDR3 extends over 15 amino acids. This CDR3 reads CASSETGESNTEAFF. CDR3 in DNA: TGTGCCAGCAGCGAGACAGGGGAATCGAACACTGAAGCTTTCTTT.

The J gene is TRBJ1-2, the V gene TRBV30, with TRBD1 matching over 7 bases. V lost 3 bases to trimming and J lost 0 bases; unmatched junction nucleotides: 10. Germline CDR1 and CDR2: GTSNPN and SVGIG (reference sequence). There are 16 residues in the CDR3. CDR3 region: CAWSKTGASTNYGYTF. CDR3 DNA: TGTGCCTGGAGCAAAACAGGGGCATCCACTAACTATGGCTACACCTTC.

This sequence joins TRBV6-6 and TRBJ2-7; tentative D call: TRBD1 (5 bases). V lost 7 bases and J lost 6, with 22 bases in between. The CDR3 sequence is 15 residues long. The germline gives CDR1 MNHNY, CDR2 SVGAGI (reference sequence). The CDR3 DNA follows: TGTGCCAGCACCCTGAAGGGGTTCCTATCAATCGAGCAGTACTTC. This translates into CASTLKGFLSIEQYF.